The T cell receptor (beta chain) under discussion was sequenced for a study of T cells in Graves' hyperthyroidism and ophthalmopathy. Overall study context: Peripheral blood was taken when the disease was first diagnosed, before any treatment began.

Amplification of TCR beta CDR3 regions used RNA as the template. When the TCR CDR3 underwent first-round RT-PCR, the HTBI primer set was used. TCRdb re-derived calls from the multiplex PCR reads in MiXCR, one entry per CDR3 protein. The sample yields roughly 40,000 distinct CDR3 sequences, about 47% seen once. CDR1 SGHAT and CDR2 FQDESV come from the germline V gene (reference sequence). Between the trimmed V and J ends, which lost 5 bases and 8 bases, there was a span of 24 bases. The CDR3 consists of 16 residues. For the diagnoses, clinical symptoms, serum thyroxine and TRAb, thyroid ultrasound and orbital computed tomography were used. The table lists this clonotype with many counts.

The chain is built from TRBV11-1 and TRBJ1-2, with a possible D match to TRBD1 (6 bases). Sequencing was carried out using blood. The source of this sequence is a man aged 40-55 years with Graves' ophthalmopathy. The CDR3 nucleotides read TGTGCCAGCAGCCAAGATGCGCGGACCAACAGGGACGGCTACACCTTC. Protein: CASSQDARTNRDGYTF.